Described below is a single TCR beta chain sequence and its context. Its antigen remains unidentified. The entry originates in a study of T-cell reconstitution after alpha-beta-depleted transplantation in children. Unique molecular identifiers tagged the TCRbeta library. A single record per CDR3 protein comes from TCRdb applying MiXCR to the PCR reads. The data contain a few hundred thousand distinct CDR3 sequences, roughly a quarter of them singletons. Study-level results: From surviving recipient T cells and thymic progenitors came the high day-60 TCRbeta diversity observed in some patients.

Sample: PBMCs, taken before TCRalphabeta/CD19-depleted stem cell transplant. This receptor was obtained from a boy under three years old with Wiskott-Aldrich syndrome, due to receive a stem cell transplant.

As DNA, the CDR3 is TGCAGTGCTAGCGGGGGCAGGTTCTATGGCTACACCTTC. Amino acids: CSASGGRFYGYTF. The chain links TRBV20-1 to TRBJ1-2; maybe TRBD1 (6 bases). From germline, CDR1 is DFQATT and CDR2 SNEGSKA (reference sequence). Trimming left V 3 bases short and J 4 bases short, with 12 bases between. The CDR3 is 13 amino acids.